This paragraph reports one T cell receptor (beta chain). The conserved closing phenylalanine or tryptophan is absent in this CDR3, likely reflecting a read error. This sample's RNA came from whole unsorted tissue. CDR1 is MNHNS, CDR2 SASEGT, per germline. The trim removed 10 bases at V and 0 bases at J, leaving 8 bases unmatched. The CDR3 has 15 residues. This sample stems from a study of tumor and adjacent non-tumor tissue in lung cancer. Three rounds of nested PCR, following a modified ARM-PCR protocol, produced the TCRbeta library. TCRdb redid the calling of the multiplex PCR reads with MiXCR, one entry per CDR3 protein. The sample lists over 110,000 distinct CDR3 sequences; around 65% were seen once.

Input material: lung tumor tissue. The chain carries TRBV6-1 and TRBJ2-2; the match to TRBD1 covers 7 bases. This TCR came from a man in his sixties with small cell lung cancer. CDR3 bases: TGTGCCAACACTTTGGACAGGTCGAACACCGGGGAGCTGTTTTGT. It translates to CANTLDRSNTGELFC.